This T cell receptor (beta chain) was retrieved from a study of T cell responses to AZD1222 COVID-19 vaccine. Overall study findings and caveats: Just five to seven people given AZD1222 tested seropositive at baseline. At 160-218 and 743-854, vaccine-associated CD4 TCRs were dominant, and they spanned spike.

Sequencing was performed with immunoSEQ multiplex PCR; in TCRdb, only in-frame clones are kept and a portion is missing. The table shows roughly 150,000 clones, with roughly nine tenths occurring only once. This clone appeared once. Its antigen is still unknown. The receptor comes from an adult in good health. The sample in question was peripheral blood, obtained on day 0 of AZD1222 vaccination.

The CDR3 nucleotides are TGTGCCAGTAGCGCTGCGGCGTCCACAGATACGCAGTATTTT. Translated, it gives CASSAAASTDTQYF. The chain employs TRBV7-3 and TRBJ2-3; a possible D gene is TRBD2 (5 bases). The V end was cut by 9 bases, the J end by 2 bases, with 15 bases between. This CDR3 has 14 residues. Germline V gene sequence: CDR1 SGHTA, CDR2 FQGTGA. The full variable domain, its missing parts supplied by reference TRBV7-3 and TRBJ2-3, is GAGVSQTPSNKVTEKGKYVELRCDPISGHTALYWYRQSLGQGPEFLIYFQGTGAADDSGLPNDRFFAVRPEGSVSTLKIQRTERGDSAVYLCASSAAASTDTQYFGPGTRLTVL.